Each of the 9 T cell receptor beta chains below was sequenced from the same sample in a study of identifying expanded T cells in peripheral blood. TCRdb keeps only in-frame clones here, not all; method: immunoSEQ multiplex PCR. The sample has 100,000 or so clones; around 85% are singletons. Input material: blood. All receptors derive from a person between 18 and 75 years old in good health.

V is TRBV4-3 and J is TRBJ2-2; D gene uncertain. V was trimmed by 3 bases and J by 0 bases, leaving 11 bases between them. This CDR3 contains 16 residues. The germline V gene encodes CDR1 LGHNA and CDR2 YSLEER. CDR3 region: CASSQIAGSNTGELFF. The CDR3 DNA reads TGCGCCAGCAGCCAGATCGCTGGCTCGAACACCGGGGAGCTGTTTTTT.

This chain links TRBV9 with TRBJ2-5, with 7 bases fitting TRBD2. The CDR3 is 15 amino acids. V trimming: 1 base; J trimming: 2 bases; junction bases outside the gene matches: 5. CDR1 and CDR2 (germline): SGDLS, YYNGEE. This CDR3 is CASSVWGSGQETQYF. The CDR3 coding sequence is TGTGCCAGCAGCGTATGGGGTAGCGGGCAAGAGACCCAGTACTTC. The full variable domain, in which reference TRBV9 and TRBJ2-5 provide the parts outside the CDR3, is DSGVTQTPKHLITATGQRVTLRCSPRSGDLSVYWYQQSLDQGLQFLIQYYNGEERAKGNILERFSAQQFPDLHSELNLSSLELGDSALYFCASSVWGSGQETQYFGPGTRLLVL.

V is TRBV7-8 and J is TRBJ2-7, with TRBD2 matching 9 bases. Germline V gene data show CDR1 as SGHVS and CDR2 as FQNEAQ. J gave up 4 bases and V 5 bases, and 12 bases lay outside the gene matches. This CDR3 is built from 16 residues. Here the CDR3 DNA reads TGTGCCAGCAGCAAGCGCCCAGCGGGGGGATTTTACGAGCAGTACTTC. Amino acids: CASSKRPAGGFYEQYF.

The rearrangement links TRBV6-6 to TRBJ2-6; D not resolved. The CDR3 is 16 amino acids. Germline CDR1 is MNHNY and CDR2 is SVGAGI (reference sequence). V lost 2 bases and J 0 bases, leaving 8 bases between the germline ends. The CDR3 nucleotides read TGTGCCAGCAGTTACCGACCGAGCTCTGGGGCCAACGTCCTGACTTTC. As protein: CASSYRPSSGANVLTF.

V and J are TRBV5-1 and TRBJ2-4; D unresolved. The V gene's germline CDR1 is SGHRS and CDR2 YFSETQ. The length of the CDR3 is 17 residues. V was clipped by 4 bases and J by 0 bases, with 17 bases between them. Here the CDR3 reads CASSPRPVASAKNIQYF. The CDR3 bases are TGCGCCAGCAGCCCCCGGCCTGTCGCATCAGCCAAAAACATTCAGTACTTC.

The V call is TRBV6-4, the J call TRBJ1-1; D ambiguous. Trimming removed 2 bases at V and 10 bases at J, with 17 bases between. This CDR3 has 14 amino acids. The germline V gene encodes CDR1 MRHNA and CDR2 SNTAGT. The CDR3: CASSDSRDHEGAFF. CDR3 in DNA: TGTGCCAGCAGTGACAGTCGGGATCACGAGGGAGCTTTCTTT.

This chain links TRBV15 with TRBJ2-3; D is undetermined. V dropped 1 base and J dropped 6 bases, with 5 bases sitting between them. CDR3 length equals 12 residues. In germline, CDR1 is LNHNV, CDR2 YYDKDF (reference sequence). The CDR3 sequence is CATSRVRDTQYF. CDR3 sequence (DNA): TGTGCCACCAGCAGAGTACGGGATACGCAGTATTTT.

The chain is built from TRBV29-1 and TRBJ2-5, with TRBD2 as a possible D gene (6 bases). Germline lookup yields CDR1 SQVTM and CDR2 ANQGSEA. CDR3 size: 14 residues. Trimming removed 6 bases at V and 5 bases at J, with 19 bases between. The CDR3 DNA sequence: TGCAGCGTCCGACGGGACCCTGGGGGGGAGACCCAGTACTTC. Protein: CSVRRDPGGETQYF.

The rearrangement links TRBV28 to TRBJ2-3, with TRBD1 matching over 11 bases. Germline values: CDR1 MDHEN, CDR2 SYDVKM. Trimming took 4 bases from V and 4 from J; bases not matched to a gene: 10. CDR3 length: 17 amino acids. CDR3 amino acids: CASSYWTGGAISDTQYF. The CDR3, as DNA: TGTGCCAGCAGTTATTGGACAGGGGGCGCCATCTCAGATACGCAGTATTTT.